The text below deals with one TCR beta chain. Its antigen is undetermined. These data come from a study of T-cell memory formation after mild COVID-19. Across the study: Largely, TCR clusters stayed within a single donor.

MiXCR was run by TCRdb on the 5' RACE reads, yielding one entry per CDR3 protein. Among around 440,000 distinct CDR3 sequences listed, around a sixth were seen once. Whole-study findings and limits: Clones shrinking between day 15 and 85 showed a balanced CD4/CD8 split, and those that grew later tilted toward CD4+. The authors left the SARS-CoV-2 specificity of second-wave clones peaking on day 37 unconfirmed.

The germline CDR1 and CDR2 sequences are SGHVS and FNYEAQ. The V end lost 2 bases, the J end lost 4 bases, and 10 bases lay between the germline ends. The CDR3 is 14 amino acids. The clonotype was recovered from an adult woman who had mild COVID-19 (a few samples of this study predate the infection). Cell type and time point are not known. The sequenced material came from PBMCs or a T cell subset sorted from them (not recorded which). The chain employs TRBV7-6 and TRBJ2-3, with D perhaps matching TRBD2 (5 bases). The CDR3: CASSLRIGADTQYF. The DNA of the CDR3 is TGTGCCAGCAGCTTAAGAATCGGGGCAGATACGCAGTATTTT.